These 30 T cell receptor beta chains share one sample of origin, sequenced in a study of T-cell memory formation after mild COVID-19. TCRdb re-called the 5' RACE reads through MiXCR, storing one row per CDR3 protein. Among almost 550,000 distinct CDR3 sequences listed, 20% were seen once. The sample consisted of PBMCs or a T cell subset sorted from them (not recorded which). The source is an adult woman who had mild COVID-19 (a few samples of this study predate the infection). Cell type and time point are not known.

This clonotype was counted a few times. The chain is built from TRBV29-1 and TRBJ2-7; tentative D call: TRBD2 (6 bases). The CDR3 is 13 amino acids. V was clipped by 5 bases and J by 4 bases, with 15 bases between them. Germline CDR1 SQVTM, CDR2 ANQGSEA. The CDR3 bases are TGCAGCGTTTTGGGACCGCGGGGATACGAGCAGTACTTC. As protein: CSVLGPRGYEQYF.

The sample holds a few counts of this clonotype. This chain links TRBV14 with TRBJ1-5; D ambiguous. Germline V gene lookup returns CDR1 SGHDN and CDR2 FVKESK. Trimming shortened V by 1 base and J by 1 base, and 8 bases separated the two germline ends. The CDR3 is 15 residues long. CDR3 bases: TGTGCCAGCAGCCAAGGTTCGGCGAGCAATCAGCCCCAGCATTTT. Translating gives CASSQGSASNQPQHF.

V gene TRBV12-3 or TRBV12-4 combines with J gene TRBJ2-3; D possibly corresponds to TRBD1 (6 bases). The CDR3 consists of 15 residues. V gave up 6 bases and J gave up 5 bases, with 18 bases separating them. CDR3: CASRAPDSPGDTQYF. CDR3 DNA: TGTGCCAGCAGGGCCCCGGACAGTCCCGGAGATACGCAGTATTTT.

This clonotype was recorded at least ten times. This sequence joins TRBV12-3 or TRBV12-4 and TRBJ2-7; the match to TRBD2 covers 8 bases. The V segment lost 6 bases and the J segment 0 bases; nucleotides outside the gene matches: 1. The CDR3 totals 13 residues. Here the CDR3 DNA reads TGTGCCAGCAGGAGCGGGAGCTCCTACGAGCAGTACTTC. Translating it yields CASRSGSSYEQYF.

The DNA for the CDR3 is TGCGCCAGCGGCGAGTCGGGATCCTACAATGAGCAGTTCTTC. Protein product: CASGESGSYNEQFF. V gene TRBV5-1 combines with J gene TRBJ2-1, with D perhaps matching TRBD2 (5 bases). V lost 7 bases and J lost 1, with 12 bases in between. CDR3 length equals 14 residues. Germline CDR1 is SGHRS and CDR2 is YFSETQ.

This clonotype was seen only a few times. The chain recombines TRBV6-5 with TRBJ2-1, with 14 bases identical to TRBD2. The CDR3 is 19 residues long. CDR1 is MNHEY and CDR2 is SVGAGI in the germline V gene. The V gene end was trimmed by 8 bases and the J gene end by 7 bases; junction bases not matched to a gene: 19. Here the CDR3 DNA reads TGTGCCAGCGATTCTATTGGACTAGCGGGGGGCCCAGTAGGGAATGAGCAGTTCTTC. This encodes CASDSIGLAGGPVGNEQFF.

This sequence joins TRBV27 and TRBJ2-3, with TRBD2 identical over 11 bases. CDR3 length equals 15 residues. V gave up 7 bases and J gave up 4 bases; unmatched junction bases: 7. Germline CDR1 and CDR2: MNHEY and SMNVEV (reference sequence). The CDR3 region has the DNA TGTGCCAGCATGAAGTATAGCGGGAGGGCAGATACGCAGTATTTT. This encodes CASMKYSGRADTQYF.

V usage is TRBV18 and J usage is TRBJ2-7; D is unresolved. The CDR3 sequence is 14 residues long. Trimming pared 6 bases from V and 1 base from J, leaving 13 bases between. From germline, CDR1 is KGHSH and CDR2 LQKENI. In nucleotides, the CDR3 is TGTGCCAGCTCGCGACCGACGGAGTCCTACGAGCAGTACTTC. Amino acids: CASSRPTESYEQYF.

The chain recombines TRBV29-1 with TRBJ2-1; 10 positions agree with TRBD1. This CDR3 region has 14 residues. V was pared by 5 bases and J by 3 bases, with 4 bases of the junction left unmatched. CDR1 and CDR2 from the germline V gene are SQVTM and ANQGSEA. This chain's CDR3 is CSVPGQGGYNEQFF. As DNA, the CDR3 is TGCAGCGTTCCTGGACAGGGGGGCTACAATGAGCAGTTCTTC.

Only a few counts were recorded for this clonotype. V gene TRBV6-5 combines with J gene TRBJ1-2; maybe TRBD1 (5 bases). Per the germline V gene, CDR1 is MNHEY and CDR2 is SVGAGI. Trimming pared 6 bases from V and 8 bases from J, leaving 13 bases between. The CDR3 has 12 amino acids. The CDR3 DNA is TGTGCCAGCAGGGAGGGGTATTACGGCTACACCTTC. This translates into CASREGYYGYTF.

This clonotype was counted at least ten times. The genes are TRBV7-2 and TRBJ2-5; 7 bases line up with TRBD1. The V gene's germline CDR1 is SGHTA and CDR2 FQGNSA. Germline trimming cut 5 bases from V and 2 bases from J; bases unmatched to any gene: 5. The CDR3 totals 14 residues. This chain's CDR3 is CASSRTGAQETQYF. The CDR3 nucleotides are TGTGCCAGCAGCCGCACAGGGGCTCAAGAGACCCAGTACTTC.

This sequence joins TRBV12-3 or TRBV12-4 and TRBJ1-2, with 7 bases lining up with TRBD1. The junction had 12 bases not matched to a gene; V was cut back by 5 bases and J by 6 bases. This CDR3 is built from 15 residues. CDR3 residues: CASSPTGDGVNGYTF. CDR3 sequence (DNA): TGTGCCAGCAGTCCTACAGGGGACGGGGTGAATGGCTACACCTTC.

This clonotype was counted only a few times. V and J are TRBV19 and TRBJ1-5; a possible D gene is TRBD1 (5 bases). The CDR3 extends over 16 amino acids. The ends were cut back, 1 base at V and 2 bases at J, with 12 bases in the middle. Germline CDR1 LNHDA, CDR2 SQIVND (reference sequence). CDR3 loop: CASSIVGAGGNQPQHF. DNA for the CDR3: TGTGCCAGTAGTATAGTTGGGGCAGGAGGCAATCAGCCCCAGCATTTT.

The chain couples TRBV5-4 to TRBJ2-7, with D unresolved. Germline values: CDR1 SGHNT, CDR2 YYREEE (reference sequence). V shed 5 bases and J shed 2 bases, with 14 bases lying between them. CDR3 length: 14 amino acids. CDR3 region: CASSPRGDAYEQYF. The CDR3 bases are TGTGCCAGCAGTCCGCGAGGTGATGCCTACGAGCAGTACTTC.

This clonotype appeared a few times. This chain joins TRBV12-3 or TRBV12-4 and TRBJ2-1; TRBD2 aligns across 10 bases. The CDR3 runs 17 residues. Trimming cost V 6 bases and J 8 bases; bases outside gene matches: 16. The CDR3 spells CASRRSVAGGSLYEQFF. The CDR3 DNA sequence: TGTGCCAGCAGACGATCAGTAGCGGGAGGCAGTCTCTATGAGCAGTTCTTC.

This clonotype appeared many times. The V call is TRBV7-9, the J call TRBJ2-3; TRBD2 matches 8 bases. J lost 6 bases, V lost 6 bases, and 8 bases had no gene match. There are 14 residues in the CDR3. Germline CDR1 is SEHNR and CDR2 is FQNEAQ (reference sequence). Here the CDR3 reads CASSYSGGADTQYF. For the CDR3, the DNA is TGTGCCAGCAGTTACTCGGGGGGGGCGGATACGCAGTATTTT.

This clonotype occurred many times. The V call is TRBV6-6, the J call TRBJ2-7; 8 bases are a match to TRBD1. Trimming took 6 bases from V and 4 from J; bases not matched to a gene: 20. The CDR3 is made up of 18 amino acids. CDR1 is MNHNY, CDR2 SVGAGI, per germline (reference sequence). The DNA for the CDR3 is TGTGCCAGCAGCTCACTCTTCAACCCCGGGACAGGTCTTTACGAGCAGTACTTC. This translates into CASSSLFNPGTGLYEQYF.

The CDR3 DNA is TGTGCCAGCAGCCCGGGGGGACTAGCGGGAGATAGGTCGCAGTACTTC. Amino acids: CASSPGGLAGDRSQYF. The chain has TRBV5-4 and TRBJ2-7; 14 bases align to TRBD2. After removal of 4 bases from V and 9 bases from J, the junction contained 12 bases not matched to a gene. This CDR3 is built from 16 residues. CDR1 is SGHNT and CDR2 is YYREEE in the germline V gene (reference sequence).

The chain uses TRBV19 and TRBJ1-1; TRBD1 might be the D (5 bases). Germline V gene lookup returns CDR1 LNHDA and CDR2 SQIVND (reference sequence). This CDR3 has 12 amino acids. V was trimmed by 3 bases and J by 10 bases, leaving 12 bases between them. CDR3 amino acids: CASSMPGTGAFF. The DNA for the CDR3 is TGTGCCAGTAGTATGCCCGGGACGGGAGCTTTCTTT. The full variable domain, its missing parts supplied by reference TRBV19 and TRBJ1-1, is DGGITQSPKYLFRKEGQNVTLSCEQNLNHDAMYWYRQDPGQGLRLIYYSQIVNDFQKGDIAEGYSVSREKKESFPLTVTSAQKNPTAFYLCASSMPGTGAFFGQGTRLTVV.

The gene calls are TRBV12-5 and TRBJ2-7; 8 bases match TRBD2. The V gene end was trimmed by 7 bases and the J gene end by 2 bases; junction bases not matched to a gene: 7. Germline V gives CDR1 LGHNT, CDR2 FRNRAP. CDR3 length: 14 amino acids. CDR3 in amino acids: CASDLTSGTYEQYF. In DNA, the CDR3 is TGTGCTAGTGACCTAACTAGCGGTACCTACGAGCAGTACTTC.

This chain links TRBV3-1 with TRBJ2-2; a weak D match, TRBD1 (5 bases). The V and J ends lost 1 base and 7 bases respectively, with 10 bases between them. The CDR3 is made up of 14 amino acids. Per germline, CDR1 LGHDT and CDR2 YNNKEL (reference sequence). The CDR3 DNA sequence: TGTGCCAGCAGCCAAGGAGACAGAAGCGGGGAGCTGTTTTTT. Its translation is CASSQGDRSGELFF.

The chain is built from TRBV4-3 and TRBJ2-2; D remains unclear. The V gene's germline CDR1 is LGHNA and CDR2 YSLEER. CDR3 size: 18 residues. V dropped 0 bases and J dropped 0 bases, with 14 bases sitting between them. The CDR3 reads CASSQDPIRSANTGELFF. Here the CDR3 DNA reads TGCGCCAGCAGCCAAGATCCTATACGGTCAGCGAACACCGGGGAGCTGTTTTTT.

This clonotype turned up a few times. The V and J genes are TRBV30 and TRBJ1-1, with D unclear. Germline CDR1 reads GTSNPN; CDR2 reads SVGIG (reference sequence). The CDR3 spans 14 residues. Trimming removed 3 bases from V and 3 bases from J, with 14 bases in between. The CDR3 spells CAWSWTYPDTEAFF. DNA of the CDR3: TGTGCCTGGAGCTGGACCTACCCTGACACTGAAGCTTTCTTT.

This clonotype was observed once. This rearrangement joins TRBV5-1 to TRBJ2-2, with 7 bases that match TRBD2. Per germline, CDR1 SGHRS and CDR2 YFSETQ. The CDR3 contains 17 residues. V gave up 4 bases and J gave up 6 bases; unmatched junction bases: 15. Here the CDR3 reads CASSLSGTTQSPGELFF. CDR3 DNA: TGCGCCAGCAGCCTATCGGGGACTACCCAAAGCCCCGGGGAGCTGTTTTTT.

The rearrangement uses TRBV20-1 and TRBJ1-5, with 8 bases matching TRBD1. Germline V lookup: CDR1 DFQATT, CDR2 SNEGSKA (reference sequence). V lost 0 bases, J lost 9 bases, and 7 bases stayed unmatched. CDR3 length: 14 residues. The CDR3 DNA sequence: TGCAGTGCTAGAGACGGGACAGGTCTTAGGCCCCAGCATTTT. Protein: CSARDGTGLRPQHF.

This chain uses TRBV24-1 with TRBJ2-1; 10 nucleotides agree with TRBD2. The germline V gene has CDR1 KGHDR and CDR2 SFDVKD. J lost 5 bases, V lost 6 bases, and 0 bases had no gene match. The length of the CDR3 is 13 residues. The CDR3 coding sequence is TGTGCCACCAGTAGCGGGAGGGACAATGAGCAGTTCTTC. The encoded protein is CATSSGRDNEQFF.

This clonotype was picked up a small number of times. The rearrangement uses TRBV7-3 and TRBJ2-3; perhaps TRBD1 as D (6 bases). The CDR3 consists of 15 residues. V was shortened by 2 bases and J by 5 bases, with 14 bases between the two germline ends. CDR1 and CDR2 from the germline V gene are SGHTA and FQGTGA. This CDR3 reads CASSLSGGEQDTQYF. In DNA form, the CDR3 reads TGTGCCAGCAGCTTATCTGGGGGCGAGCAAGATACGCAGTATTTT.

This clonotype was observed a handful of times. This chain joins TRBV30 and TRBJ2-3, with D hard to call. The CDR3 runs 13 residues. V lost 2 bases and J lost 0, with 6 bases in between. Germline CDR1 is GTSNPN and CDR2 is SVGIG (reference sequence). CDR3: CAWSIASTDTQYF. The CDR3 DNA is TGTGCCTGGAGTATCGCGAGCACAGATACGCAGTATTTT.

This clonotype was seen at least ten times. The chain carries TRBV9 and TRBJ2-4; D is uncertain. Germline-derived CDR1 and CDR2 are SGDLS and YYNGEE. This CDR3 comprises 13 residues. The V and J ends lost 0 bases and 9 bases respectively, with 10 bases between them. CDR3 in DNA: TGTGCCAGCAGCGTAGAATCAGAGAGCATTCAGTACTTC. Translated, it gives CASSVESESIQYF.

The genes are TRBV20-1 and TRBJ2-7, with D tentatively TRBD2 (6 bases). The CDR3 consists of 13 residues. Germline V lookup: CDR1 DFQATT, CDR2 SNEGSKA (reference sequence). Trimming took off 0 bases at V and 3 bases at J, with 9 bases between the two ends. DNA for the CDR3: TGCAGTGCTAGAGATTGGGGAGGCTACGAGCAGTACTTC. It specifies CSARDWGGYEQYF.